This T cell receptor beta chain derives from a study of tumor-infiltrating lymphocytes in oesophageal squamous cell carcinoma. TCRdb re-called the PCR reads with MiXCR, one entry per CDR3 protein. The data hold 15,000 to 20,000 distinct CDR3 sequences, with around 48% observed a single time. This CDR3 has 15 residues. In germline, CDR1 is MNHNS, CDR2 SASEGT. The V end was cut by 8 bases, the J end by 4 bases, with 15 bases between. This receptor was taken from a female donor with esophageal squamous cell carcinoma. What was sequenced was normal esophageal tissue next to the tumor. The chain is built from TRBV6-1 and TRBJ2-6; no reliable D call. CDR3 region: CASEAGASGANVLTF. CDR3 nucleotide sequence: TGTGCCAGCGAGGCAGGCGCTTCCGGGGCCAACGTCCTGACTTTC.